This is a list of T cell receptor beta chains from one sample in a study of CD8+ T cells in alopecia areata. Some clones are missing from TCRdb's copy, which holds only in-frame ones; the method was immunoSEQ multiplex PCR. The table lists around 200,000 clones, around 60% of them singletons, with around 13% in the top ten. The source material was CD8+ T cells sorted from blood, sampled at week 24, from a patient treated with tofacitinib. The receptors were sampled from a human donor with alopecia areata. CDR3s include the opening cysteine and the closing phenylalanine or tryptophan. A D gene is named only where the DNA matches it firmly. Some rows have no size entry. The others give once, few or many, or a class for an expanded clone.

CDR3aa,CDR3nt,abundance,d_gene,j_gene,v_gene
CAWIPPQGLGYGYTF,TGTGCCTGGATCCCACCCCAGGGTCTAGGTTATGGCTACACCTTC,-,-,TRBJ1-2,TRBV30
CASSWTVGTGELFF,TGTGCCAGCAGTTGGACAGTGGGTACCGGGGAGCTGTTTTTT,-,-,TRBJ2-2,TRBV10-3
CSVGEGTSYEQYF,TGCAGCGTTGGAGAAGGGACCTCCTACGAGCAGTACTTC,few,-,TRBJ2-7,TRBV29-1
CASSDGTGGYTF,TGTGCCAGCAGCGACGGGACAGGTGGCTACACCTTC,-,TRBD1,TRBJ1-2,TRBV11-2
CASSQRGGEQFF,TGCGCCAGCAGCCAAAGGGGGGGTGAGCAGTTCTTC,few,-,TRBJ2-1,TRBV4-1
CASSEHAADTDTQYF,TGTGCCAGCAGCGAACACGCCGCGGACACAGATACGCAGTATTTT,-,-,TRBJ2-3,TRBV7-3
CSVEMRGTASNEQFF,TGCAGCGTTGAGATGAGGGGGACAGCCAGCAATGAGCAGTTCTTC,-,TRBD1,TRBJ2-1,TRBV29-1
CASSPDTNNEQFF,TGCGCCAGCAGCCCCGACACGAACAATGAGCAGTTCTTC,-,-,TRBJ2-1,TRBV4-1
CASSTQGQGIYGYTF,TGTGCCAGCAGTACACAGGGACAAGGAATCTATGGCTACACCTTC,few,-,TRBJ1-2,TRBV27
CASNPGTGTNQPQHF,TGTGCCAGTAACCCCGGGACAGGAACCAATCAGCCCCAGCATTTT,-,TRBD1,TRBJ1-5,TRBV19
CASATGGRETQYF,TGCGCCAGCGCGACAGGGGGAAGAGAGACCCAGTACTTC,-,TRBD1,TRBJ2-5,TRBV4-1
CSVEGVGGMRVELFF,TGCAGCGTTGAGGGGGTCGGGGGCATGAGGGTGGAGCTGTTTTTT,-,-,TRBJ2-2,TRBV29-1
CASSLVGRNTDTQYF,TGCGCCAGCAGCTTGGTTGGCAGAAACACAGATACGCAGTATTTT,-,-,TRBJ2-3,TRBV5-1
CASSVRDGSYNEQFF,TGTGCCAGCAGCGTCCGGGACGGATCCTACAATGAGCAGTTCTTC,few,-,TRBJ2-1,TRBV7-9
CASRKPGQGGGYTF,TGTGCCAGCAGAAAACCGGGACAGGGAGGTGGCTACACCTTC,few,TRBD1,TRBJ1-2,TRBV6-5
CASSLGSSGGEQFF,TGTGCCAGCAGCTTGGGATCTAGCGGGGGGGAGCAGTTCTTC,few,TRBD2,TRBJ2-1,TRBV5-6
CASGFGRVIYGYTF,TGTGCTAGTGGTTTCGGCCGCGTGATCTATGGCTACACCTTC,-,-,TRBJ1-2,TRBV12-5
CASSLDDRVEVYGYSF,TGTGCCAGCAGCTTAGACGACAGGGTCGAGGTCTATGGCTACTCCTTC,few,TRBD1,TRBJ1-2,TRBV7-9
CAISESDSYGYTF,TGTGCCATCAGTGAGTCGGATTCATATGGCTACACCTTC,-,-,TRBJ1-2,TRBV10-3
CASSYSSLHTDTQYF,TGTGCCAGCAGTTACTCGAGCCTCCACACAGATACGCAGTATTTT,-,-,TRBJ2-3,TRBV6-5
CASSLDRVNTGELFF,TGTGCCAGCAGCTTGGACAGGGTAAACACCGGGGAGCTGTTTTTT,-,-,TRBJ2-2,TRBV5-6
CASSFTGQGQGNEQFF,TGTGCCAGCAGCTTTACTGGACAGGGTCAGGGCAATGAGCAGTTCTTC,few,TRBD1,TRBJ2-1,TRBV7-9
CASSIDSGGSNQPQHF,TGTGCCAGTAGTATAGACTCGGGGGGGAGCAATCAGCCCCAGCATTTT,-,-,TRBJ1-5,TRBV19
CAWSDWALPGGF,TGTGCCTGGAGTGACTGGGCTCTGCCTGGGGGCTTC,-,-,TRBJ2-7,TRBV30
CATRDSNQPQHF,TGTGCCACCAGAGATAGCAATCAGCCCCAGCATTTT,-,-,TRBJ1-5,TRBV15
CSVEAGQVPNYGYTF,TGCAGCGTTGAAGCGGGACAGGTACCTAACTATGGCTACACCTTC,-,TRBD1,TRBJ1-2,TRBV29-1
CATKAPGGGNEQFF,TGTGCCACCAAAGCCCCCGGGGGAGGGAATGAGCAGTTCTTC,-,TRBD2,TRBJ2-1,TRBV2
CASSDRGGTDTQYF,TGTGCCAGCAGTGACAGGGGTGGCACAGATACGCAGTATTTT,-,-,TRBJ2-3,TRBV6-4
CSVELGTNIWETQYF,TGCAGCGTCGAACTTGGGACTAATATCTGGGAGACCCAGTACTTC,few,TRBD2,TRBJ2-5,TRBV29-1
CASTRDSSYNEQFF,TGTGCCAGCACGAGGGACAGCTCCTACAATGAGCAGTTCTTC,-,TRBD1,TRBJ2-1,TRBV2
CASTPWTENTGELFF,TGTGCCAGCACCCCATGGACGGAAAACACCGGGGAGCTGTTTTTT,-,-,TRBJ2-2,TRBV27